This TCR beta chain was captured in a study of shared clonotypes between healthy human individuals. Concerning this clone itself: This sample also contains other DNA sequences that code for the same CDR3.

Using immunoSEQ multiplex PCR, the repertoire was profiled, and TCRdb retains in-frame clones only, with some absent. The sample shows about 2.5 million clones, around 93% of them seen only once. CDR1 GTSNPN and CDR2 SVGIG come from the germline V gene (reference sequence). The V end was cut by 2 bases, the J end by 2 bases, with 7 bases between. This CDR3 contains 13 residues. The TCR comes from a man between 18 and 29 years old in good health. Some clones in this sample may be carry-over from other donors' samples. Sequenced input: naive CD4+ T cells from PBMCs. Subset defined: CD45RA+ positively selected. V usage is TRBV30 and J usage is TRBJ1-5; the D is unclear. The CDR3 sequence: CAWSNRGNQPQHF. The CDR3 DNA sequence: TGTGCCTGGAGTAACCGGGGCAATCAGCCCCAGCATTTT.